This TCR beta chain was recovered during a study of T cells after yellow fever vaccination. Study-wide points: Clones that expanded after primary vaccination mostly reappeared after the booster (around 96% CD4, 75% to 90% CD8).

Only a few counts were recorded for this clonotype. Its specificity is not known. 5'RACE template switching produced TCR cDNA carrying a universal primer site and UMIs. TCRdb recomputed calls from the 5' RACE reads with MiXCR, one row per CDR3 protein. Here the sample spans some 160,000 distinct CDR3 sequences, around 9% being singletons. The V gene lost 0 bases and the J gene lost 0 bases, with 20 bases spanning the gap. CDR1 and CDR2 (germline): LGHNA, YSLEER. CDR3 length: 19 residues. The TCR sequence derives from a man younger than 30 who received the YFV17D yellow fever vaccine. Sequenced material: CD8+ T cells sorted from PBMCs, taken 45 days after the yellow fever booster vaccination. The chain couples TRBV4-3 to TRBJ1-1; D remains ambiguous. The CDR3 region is CASSQDRSTGSGMNTEAFF. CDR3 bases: TGCGCCAGCAGCCAAGATAGGTCTACCGGCTCCGGGATGAACACTGAAGCTTTCTTT.